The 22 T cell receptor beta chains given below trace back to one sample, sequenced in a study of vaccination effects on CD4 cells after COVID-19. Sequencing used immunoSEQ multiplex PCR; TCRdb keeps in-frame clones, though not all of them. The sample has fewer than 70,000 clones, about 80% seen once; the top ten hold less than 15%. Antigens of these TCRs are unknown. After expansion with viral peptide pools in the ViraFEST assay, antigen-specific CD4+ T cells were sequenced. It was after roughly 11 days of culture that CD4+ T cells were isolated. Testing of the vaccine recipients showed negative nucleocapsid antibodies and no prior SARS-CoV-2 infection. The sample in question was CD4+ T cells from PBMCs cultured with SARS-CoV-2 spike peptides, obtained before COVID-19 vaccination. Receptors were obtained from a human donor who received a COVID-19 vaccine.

In DNA, the CDR3 is TGTGCCAGCAGTTTATTCCGGGGGGGGAACATTCAGTACTTC. Protein product: CASSLFRGGNIQYF. This sequence joins TRBV27 and TRBJ2-4, with 8 bases matching TRBD2. J gave up 7 bases and V 1 base, and 3 bases lay outside the gene matches. The CDR3 has 14 residues. Germline V CDR1 and CDR2: MNHEY, SMNVEV (reference sequence).

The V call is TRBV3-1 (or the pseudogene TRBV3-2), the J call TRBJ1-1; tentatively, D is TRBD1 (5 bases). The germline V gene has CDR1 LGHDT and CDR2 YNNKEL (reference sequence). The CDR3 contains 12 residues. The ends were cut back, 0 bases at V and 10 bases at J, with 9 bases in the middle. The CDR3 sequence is CASSQEFGGAFF. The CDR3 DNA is TGTGCCAGCAGCCAAGAGTTTGGGGGAGCTTTCTTT.

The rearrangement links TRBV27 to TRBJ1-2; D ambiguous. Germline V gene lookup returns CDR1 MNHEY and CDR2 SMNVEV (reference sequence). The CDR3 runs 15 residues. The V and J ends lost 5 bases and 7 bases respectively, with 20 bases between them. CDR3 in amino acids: CASSDSTGPLGGYTF. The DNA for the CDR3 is TGTGCCAGCAGTGATAGTACTGGACCCCTCGGTGGCTACACCTTC.

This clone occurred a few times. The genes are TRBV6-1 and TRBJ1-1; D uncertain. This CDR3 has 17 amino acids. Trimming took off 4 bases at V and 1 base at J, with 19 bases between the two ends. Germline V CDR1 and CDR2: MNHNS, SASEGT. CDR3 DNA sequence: TGTGCCAGCAGTGGGACCAAACGAGGGAACGCGAACACTGAAGCTTTCTTT. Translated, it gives CASSGTKRGNANTEAFF.

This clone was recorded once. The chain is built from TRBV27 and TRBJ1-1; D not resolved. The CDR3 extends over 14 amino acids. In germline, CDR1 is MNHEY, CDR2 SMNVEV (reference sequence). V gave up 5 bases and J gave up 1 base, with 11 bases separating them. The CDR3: CASSGPRPNTEAFF. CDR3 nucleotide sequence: TGTGCCAGCAGTGGACCGAGACCGAACACTGAAGCTTTCTTT.

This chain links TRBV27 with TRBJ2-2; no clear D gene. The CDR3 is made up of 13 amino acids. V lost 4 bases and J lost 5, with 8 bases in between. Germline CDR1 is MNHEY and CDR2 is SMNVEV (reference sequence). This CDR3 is CASSYGATGELFF. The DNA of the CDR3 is TGTGCCAGCAGTTATGGCGCAACCGGGGAGCTGTTTTTT.

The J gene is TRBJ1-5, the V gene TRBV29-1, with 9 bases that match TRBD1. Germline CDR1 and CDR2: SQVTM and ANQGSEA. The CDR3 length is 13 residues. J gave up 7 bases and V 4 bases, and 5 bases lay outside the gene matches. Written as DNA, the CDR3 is TGCAGCGTTGGGGGGACAGGGAACCAGCCCCAGCATTTT. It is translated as CSVGGTGNQPQHF. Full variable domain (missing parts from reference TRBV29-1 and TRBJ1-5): SAVISQKPSRDICQRGTSLTIQCQVDSQVTMMFWYRQQPGQSLTLIATANQGSEATYESGFVIDKFPISRPNLTFSTLTVSNMSPEDSSIYLCSVGGTGNQPQHFGDGTRLSIL.

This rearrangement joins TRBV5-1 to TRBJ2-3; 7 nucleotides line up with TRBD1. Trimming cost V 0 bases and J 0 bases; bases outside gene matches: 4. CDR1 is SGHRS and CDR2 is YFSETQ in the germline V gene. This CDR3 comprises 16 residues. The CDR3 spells CASSLGGQASTDTQYF. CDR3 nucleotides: TGCGCCAGCAGCTTGGGAGGACAGGCTAGCACAGATACGCAGTATTTT.

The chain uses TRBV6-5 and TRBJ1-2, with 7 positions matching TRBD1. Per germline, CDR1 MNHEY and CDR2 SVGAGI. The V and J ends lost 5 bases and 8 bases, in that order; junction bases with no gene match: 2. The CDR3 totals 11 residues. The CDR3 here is CASSQGVGYTF. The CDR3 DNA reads TGTGCCAGCAGTCAGGGGGTCGGCTACACCTTC.

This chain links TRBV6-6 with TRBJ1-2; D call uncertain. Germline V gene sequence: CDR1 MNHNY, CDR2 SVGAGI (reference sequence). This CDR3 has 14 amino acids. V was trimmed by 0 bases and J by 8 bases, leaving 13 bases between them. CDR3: CASSYSRALEGYTF. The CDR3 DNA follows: TGTGCCAGCAGTTACTCGAGGGCTTTGGAAGGCTACACCTTC.

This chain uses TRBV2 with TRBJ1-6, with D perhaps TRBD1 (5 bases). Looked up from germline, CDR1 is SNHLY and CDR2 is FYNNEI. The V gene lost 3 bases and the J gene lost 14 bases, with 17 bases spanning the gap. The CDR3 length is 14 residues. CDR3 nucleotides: TGTGCCAGCAGTGAGGGGCTGGCGGTTATATCCCTCCACTTT. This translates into CASSEGLAVISLHF.

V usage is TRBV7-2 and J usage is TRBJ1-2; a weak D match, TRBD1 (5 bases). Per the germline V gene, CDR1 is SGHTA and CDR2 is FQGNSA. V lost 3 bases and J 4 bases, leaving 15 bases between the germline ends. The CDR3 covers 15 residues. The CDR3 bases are TGTGCCAGCAGCTTCTCCACCCGGACACCCTATGGCTACACCTTC. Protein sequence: CASSFSTRTPYGYTF.

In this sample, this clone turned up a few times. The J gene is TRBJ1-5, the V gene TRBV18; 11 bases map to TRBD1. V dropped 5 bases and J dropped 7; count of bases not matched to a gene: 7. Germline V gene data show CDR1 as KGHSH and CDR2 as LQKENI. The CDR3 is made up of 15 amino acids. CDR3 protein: CASSIRTGGEQPQHF. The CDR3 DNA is TGTGCCAGCTCAATACGGACAGGGGGCGAGCAGCCCCAGCATTTT.

CDR3 DNA: TGTGCCAGCGTTAGCGGGGCCGCGAAGACCCAGTACTTC. Translated, it gives CASVSGAAKTQYF. The V and J genes are TRBV7-2 and TRBJ2-5, with TRBD2 matching over 8 bases. In germline, CDR1 is SGHTA, CDR2 FQGNSA. CDR3 length: 13 residues. With 8 bases clipped from V and 6 bases from J, the junction kept 8 bases outside the gene matches.

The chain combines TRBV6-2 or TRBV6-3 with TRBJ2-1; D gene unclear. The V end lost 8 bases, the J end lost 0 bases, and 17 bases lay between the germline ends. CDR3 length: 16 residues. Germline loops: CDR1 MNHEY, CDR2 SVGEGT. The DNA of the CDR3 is TGTGCCAGCCGCCCACTACTGCCGGTCTCCTACAATGAGCAGTTCTTC. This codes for CASRPLLPVSYNEQFF.

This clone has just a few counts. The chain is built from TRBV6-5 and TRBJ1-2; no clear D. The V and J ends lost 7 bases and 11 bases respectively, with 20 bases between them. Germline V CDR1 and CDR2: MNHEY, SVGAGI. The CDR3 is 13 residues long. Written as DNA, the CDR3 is TGTGCCAGCACCGAAATGGACCGAAACCGGTACACCTTC. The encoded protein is CASTEMDRNRYTF.

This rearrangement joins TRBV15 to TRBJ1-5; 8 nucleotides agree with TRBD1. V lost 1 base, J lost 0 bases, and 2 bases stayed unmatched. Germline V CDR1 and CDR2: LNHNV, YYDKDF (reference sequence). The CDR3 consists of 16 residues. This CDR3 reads CATSRGTGNSNQPQHF. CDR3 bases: TGTGCCACCAGCAGAGGGACAGGGAATAGCAATCAGCCCCAGCATTTT.

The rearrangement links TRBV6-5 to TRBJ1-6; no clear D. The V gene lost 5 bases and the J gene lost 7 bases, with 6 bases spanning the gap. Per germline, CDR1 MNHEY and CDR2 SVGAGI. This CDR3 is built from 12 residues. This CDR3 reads CASSRSNSPLHF. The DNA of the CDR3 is TGTGCCAGCAGTCGTTCCAATTCACCCCTCCACTTT.

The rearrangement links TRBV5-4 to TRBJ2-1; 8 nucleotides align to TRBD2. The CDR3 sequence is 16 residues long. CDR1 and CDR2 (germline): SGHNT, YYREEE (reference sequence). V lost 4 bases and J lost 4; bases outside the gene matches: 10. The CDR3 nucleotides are TGTGCCAGCAGCCGCTCGATGGGCGGGGGGTACAATGAGCAGTTCTTC. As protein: CASSRSMGGGYNEQFF.

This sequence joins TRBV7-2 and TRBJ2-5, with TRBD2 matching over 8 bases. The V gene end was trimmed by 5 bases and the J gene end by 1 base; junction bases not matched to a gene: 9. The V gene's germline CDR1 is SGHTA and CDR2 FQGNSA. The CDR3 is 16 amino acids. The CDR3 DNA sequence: TGTGCCAGCAGCCCACGTTACGGGGGGGCCCAAGAGACCCAGTACTTC. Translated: CASSPRYGGAQETQYF. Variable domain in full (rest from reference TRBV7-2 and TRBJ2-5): GAGVSQSPSNKVTEKGKDVELRCDPISGHTALYWYRQSLGQGLEFLIYFQGNSAPDKSGLPSDRFSAERTGGSVSTLTIQRTQQEDSAVYLCASSPRYGGAQETQYFGPGTRLLVL.

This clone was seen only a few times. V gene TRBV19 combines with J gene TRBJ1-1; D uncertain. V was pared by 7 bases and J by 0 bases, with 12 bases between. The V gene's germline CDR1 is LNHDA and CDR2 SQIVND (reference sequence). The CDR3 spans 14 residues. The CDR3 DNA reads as TGTGCCAGTACGTCGGCGGTCATGAACACTGAAGCTTTCTTT. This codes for CASTSAVMNTEAFF. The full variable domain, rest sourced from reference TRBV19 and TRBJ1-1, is DGGITQSPKYLFRKEGQNVTLSCEQNLNHDAMYWYRQDPGQGLRLIYYSQIVNDFQKGDIAEGYSVSREKKESFPLTVTSAQKNPTAFYLCASTSAVMNTEAFFGQGTRLTVV.

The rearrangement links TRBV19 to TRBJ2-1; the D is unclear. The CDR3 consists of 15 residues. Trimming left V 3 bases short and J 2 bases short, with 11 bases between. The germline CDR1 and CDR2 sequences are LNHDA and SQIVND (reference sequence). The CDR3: CASSMARAAYNEQFF. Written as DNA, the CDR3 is TGTGCCAGTAGTATGGCCCGGGCCGCCTACAATGAGCAGTTCTTC.